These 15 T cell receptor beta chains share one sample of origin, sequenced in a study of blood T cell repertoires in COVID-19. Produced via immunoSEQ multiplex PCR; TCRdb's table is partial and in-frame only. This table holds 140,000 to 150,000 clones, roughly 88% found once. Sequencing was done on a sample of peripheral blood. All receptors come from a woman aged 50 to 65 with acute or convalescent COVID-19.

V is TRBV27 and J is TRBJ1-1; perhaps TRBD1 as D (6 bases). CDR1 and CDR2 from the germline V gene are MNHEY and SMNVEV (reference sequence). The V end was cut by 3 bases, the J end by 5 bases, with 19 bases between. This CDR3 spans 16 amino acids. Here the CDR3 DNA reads TGTGCCAGCAGTTTCTCCGCAACAGGGCAGAGGACTGAAGCTTTCTTT. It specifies CASSFSATGQRTEAFF.

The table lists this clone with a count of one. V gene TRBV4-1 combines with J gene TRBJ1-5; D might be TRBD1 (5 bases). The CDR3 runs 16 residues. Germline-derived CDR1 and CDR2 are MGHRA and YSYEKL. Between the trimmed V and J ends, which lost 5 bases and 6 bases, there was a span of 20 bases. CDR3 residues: CASSSHSGTVLQPQHF. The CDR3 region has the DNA TGCGCCAGCAGCTCTCACTCCGGGACTGTACTTCAGCCCCAGCATTTT.

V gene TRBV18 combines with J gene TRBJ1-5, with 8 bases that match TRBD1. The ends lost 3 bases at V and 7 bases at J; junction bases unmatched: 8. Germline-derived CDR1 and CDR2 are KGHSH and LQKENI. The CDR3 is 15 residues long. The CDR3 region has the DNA TGTGCCAGCTCACCGAAGACAGGGGAAGGGCAGCCCCAGCATTTT. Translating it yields CASSPKTGEGQPQHF. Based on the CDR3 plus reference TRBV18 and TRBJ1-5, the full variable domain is NAGVMQNPRHLVRRRGQEARLRCSPMKGHSHVYWYRQLPEEGLKFMVYLQKENIIDESGMPKERFSAEFPKEGPSILRIQQVVRGDSAAYFCASSPKTGEGQPQHFGDGTRLSIL.

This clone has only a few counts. DNA of the CDR3: TGTGCCAGCAGCTTGGGAGGAATCAATCAGCCCCAGCATTTT. Amino acids: CASSLGGINQPQHF. The chain employs TRBV11-3 and TRBJ1-5, with unresolved D. Trimming took 3 bases from V and 3 from J, leaving 9 bases between them. The CDR3 covers 14 residues. Germline V gene sequence: CDR1 SGHNT, CDR2 YENEEA.

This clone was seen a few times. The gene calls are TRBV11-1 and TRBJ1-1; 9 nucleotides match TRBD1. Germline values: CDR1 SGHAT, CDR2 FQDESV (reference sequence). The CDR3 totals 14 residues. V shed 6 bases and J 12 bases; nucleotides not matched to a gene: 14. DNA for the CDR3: TGTGCCAGCAGTTTTACTCCGGGACAGGGCAATACTTTCTTT. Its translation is CASSFTPGQGNTFF.

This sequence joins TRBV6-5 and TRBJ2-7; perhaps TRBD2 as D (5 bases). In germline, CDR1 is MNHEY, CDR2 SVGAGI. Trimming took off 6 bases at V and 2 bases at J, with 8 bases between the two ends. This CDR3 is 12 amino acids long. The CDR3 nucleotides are TGTGCCAGCAGGGACTTCACCTACGAGCAGTACTTC. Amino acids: CASRDFTYEQYF.

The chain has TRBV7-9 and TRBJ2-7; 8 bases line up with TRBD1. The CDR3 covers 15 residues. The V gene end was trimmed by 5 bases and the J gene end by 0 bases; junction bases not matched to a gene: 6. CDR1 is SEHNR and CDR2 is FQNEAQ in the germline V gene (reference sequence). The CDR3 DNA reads TGTGCCAGCAGCCCCAGGACAGGGCACTCCTACGAGCAGTACTTC. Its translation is CASSPRTGHSYEQYF.

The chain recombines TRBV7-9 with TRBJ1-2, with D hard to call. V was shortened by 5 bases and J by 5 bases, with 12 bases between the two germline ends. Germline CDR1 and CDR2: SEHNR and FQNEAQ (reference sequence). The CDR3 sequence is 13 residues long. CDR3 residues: CASSPSGSYGYTF. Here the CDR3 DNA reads TGTGCCAGCAGCCCCTCCGGGAGTTATGGCTACACCTTC. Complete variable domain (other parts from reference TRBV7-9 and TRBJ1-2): DTGVSQNPRHKITKRGQNVTFRCDPISEHNRLYWYRQTLGQGPEFLTYFQNEAQLEKSRLLSDRFSAERPKGSFSTLEIQRTEQGDSAMYLCASSPSGSYGYTFGSGTRLTVV.

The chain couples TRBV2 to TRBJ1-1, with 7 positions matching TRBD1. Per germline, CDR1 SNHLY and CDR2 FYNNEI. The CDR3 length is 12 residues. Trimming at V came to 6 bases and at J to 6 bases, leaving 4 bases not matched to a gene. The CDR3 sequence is CASRAQGAEAFF. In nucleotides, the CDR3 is TGTGCCAGCAGGGCCCAGGGGGCTGAAGCTTTCTTT.

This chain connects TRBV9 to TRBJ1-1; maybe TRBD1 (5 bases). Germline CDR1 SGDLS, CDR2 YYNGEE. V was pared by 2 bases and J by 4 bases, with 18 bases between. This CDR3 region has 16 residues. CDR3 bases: TGTGCCAGCAGCGTCCTCGACCAGGGAAGGGGCACTGAAGCTTTCTTT. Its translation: CASSVLDQGRGTEAFF.

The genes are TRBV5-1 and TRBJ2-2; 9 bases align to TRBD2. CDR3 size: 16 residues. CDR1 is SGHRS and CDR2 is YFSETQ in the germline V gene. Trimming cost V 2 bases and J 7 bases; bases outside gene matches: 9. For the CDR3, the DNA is TGCGCCAGCAGCTTTTCATCTAGCGGGAACGGCGGGGAGCTGTTTTTT. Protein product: CASSFSSSGNGGELFF.

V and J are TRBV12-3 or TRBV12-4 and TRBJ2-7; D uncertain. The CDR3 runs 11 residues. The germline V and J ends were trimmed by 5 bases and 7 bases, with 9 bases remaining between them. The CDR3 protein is CASSPSREQYF. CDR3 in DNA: TGTGCCAGCAGTCCTTCTCGGGAGCAGTACTTC.

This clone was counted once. The CDR3 bases are TGTGCTAGTGGTTTGGACAGGGTGGGCAATCAGCCCCAGCATTTT. Translation: CASGLDRVGNQPQHF. The J gene is TRBJ1-5, the V gene TRBV12-5, with a weak D call TRBD1 (6 bases). The germline V gene encodes CDR1 LGHNT and CDR2 FRNRAP. The CDR3 is made up of 15 amino acids. V gave up 1 base and J gave up 2 bases, with 9 bases separating them.

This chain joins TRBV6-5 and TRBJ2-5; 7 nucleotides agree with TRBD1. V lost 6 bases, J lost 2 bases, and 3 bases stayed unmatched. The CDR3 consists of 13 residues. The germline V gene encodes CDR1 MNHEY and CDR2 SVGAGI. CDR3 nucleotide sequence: TGTGCCAGCAGACAGGGGTTACAAGAGACCCAGTACTTC. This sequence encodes CASRQGLQETQYF.

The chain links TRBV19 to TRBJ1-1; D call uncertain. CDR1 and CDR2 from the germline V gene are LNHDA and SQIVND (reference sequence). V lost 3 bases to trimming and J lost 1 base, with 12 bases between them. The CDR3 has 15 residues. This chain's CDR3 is CASSMRPRTNTEAFF. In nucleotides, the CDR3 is TGTGCCAGTAGTATGAGGCCCAGAACGAACACTGAAGCTTTCTTT.